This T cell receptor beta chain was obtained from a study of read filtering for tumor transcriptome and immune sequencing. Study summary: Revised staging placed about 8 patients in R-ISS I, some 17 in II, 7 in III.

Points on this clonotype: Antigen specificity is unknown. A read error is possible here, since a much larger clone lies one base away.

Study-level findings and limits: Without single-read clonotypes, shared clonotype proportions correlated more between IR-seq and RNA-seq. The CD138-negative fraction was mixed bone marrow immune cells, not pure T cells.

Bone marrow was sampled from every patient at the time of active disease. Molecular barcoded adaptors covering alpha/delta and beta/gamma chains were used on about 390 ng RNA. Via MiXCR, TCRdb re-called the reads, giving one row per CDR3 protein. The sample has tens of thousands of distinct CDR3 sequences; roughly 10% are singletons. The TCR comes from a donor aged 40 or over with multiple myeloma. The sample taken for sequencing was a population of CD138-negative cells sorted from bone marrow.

The CDR3 DNA follows: TGTGCCAGCAGCTTGCGGGGGGCCTCTGGGGGCACAGATACGCAGTATTTT. This encodes CASSLRGASGGTDTQYF. The V gene is TRBV5-5, the J gene TRBJ2-3, with D possibly being TRBD2 (7 bases). The CDR3 runs to 17 residues. V was trimmed by 1 base and J by 1 base, leaving 16 bases between them. Germline CDR1 reads SGHKS; CDR2 reads YYEKEE (reference sequence).